This T cell receptor (beta chain) appears in the sequencing data of a study of T cell changes during pregnancy in multiple sclerosis. Libraries were prepared by immunoSEQ multiplex PCR; TCRdb keeps only in-frame clonotypes and omits some of them. Here the sample spans around 100,000 clones, around 92% being singletons. This CDR3 contains 12 residues. Germline CDR1 reads GTSNPN; CDR2 reads SVGIG (reference sequence). The V and J ends lost 4 bases and 0 bases respectively, with 7 bases between them. Specimen: peripheral blood, collected before pregnancy. This clonotype was sampled from a female donor with multiple sclerosis, enrolled in a pregnancy study. The rearrangement links TRBV30 to TRBJ2-7; D remains unclear. The DNA of the CDR3 is TGTGCCTGGACCCATAGCTCCTACGAGCAGTACTTC. Translating it yields CAWTHSSYEQYF.